The T cell receptor (beta chain) described here comes from a study of CD8+CD57+ T cells in acquired aplastic anemia. Findings of the study overall: Researchers report that 25 to 30 CD8+ CDR3 sequences appeared in both patients and controls.

For sequencing, patients were chosen who had shown expansion of CD8+CD57+ cells by flow cytometry. TCR beta VDJ and CDR3 were profiled, and genomic DNA was the template. TCRdb called the reads again in MiXCR, with one record for every CDR3 protein. The table includes approximately 260,000 distinct CDR3 sequences, roughly 82% detected once. The germline gives CDR1 SGDLS, CDR2 YYNGEE. Trimming left V 4 bases short and J 13 bases short, with 24 bases between. This CDR3 is 16 amino acids long. Concerning this clonotype: Its matching antigen is unknown.

The specimen sequenced was sorted CD4+, CD8+, or CD8+CD57+ T cells (not recorded which) from PBMCs. The TCR comes from a human donor with aplastic anemia. The genes are TRBV9 and TRBJ2-6; D is ambiguous. CDR3 amino acids: CASSLGSDTQSFVLTF. Written as DNA, the CDR3 is TGTGCCAGCAGCTTAGGGTCAGATACGCAGTCCTTTGTCCTGACTTTC.